These 30 T cell receptor beta chains were all obtained from the same sample, sequenced in a study of cytomegalovirus exposure and HLA in healthy donors (dated by TCRdb to about 2017). The library was produced with the immunoSEQ multiplex PCR assay. For the multiplex PCR, a mixture combining 60 forward primers for TCR Vbeta segments and 13 reverse primers for TCR Jbeta segments was used. TCRdb's version of the immuneACCESS table is confined to in-frame rearrangements and falls short of the full clone set. An unresolved V gene accounts for under half of the shortfall where checked; the remainder is of unknown origin. In this sample the table shows about 130,000 clones, 70% to 85% of which occur a single time. The ten largest clones take up roughly 1.2% of the sample. Sequencing was done on a sample of PBMCs. These receptors originate from a boy aged 10-17 years in good health and CMV-seronegative.

The chain couples TRBV9 to TRBJ1-4; no reliable D call. V was cut by 1 base and J by 4 bases, with 11 bases left in between. This CDR3 comprises 15 residues. Germline values: CDR1 SGDLS, CDR2 YYNGEE. The CDR3 DNA is TGTGCCAGCAGCGTATCGGGAGGATTTAATGAAAAACTGTTTTTT. Translation gives CASSVSGGFNEKLFF.

The chain joins TRBV6-5 to TRBJ1-6; D possibly corresponds to TRBD1 (6 bases). Germline CDR1 MNHEY, CDR2 SVGAGI. The CDR3 loop spans 14 amino acids. V was pared by 9 bases and J by 0 bases, with 9 bases between. The CDR3 bases are TGTGCCAGTACAGGGAGCTCCTATAATTCACCCCTCCACTTT. It is translated as CASTGSSYNSPLHF.

The gene calls are TRBV6-1 and TRBJ1-2; TRBD1 is a possible D gene (5 bases). From germline, CDR1 is MNHNS and CDR2 SASEGT. Trimming cost V 2 bases and J 2 bases, with 12 bases left between them. CDR3 length equals 15 residues. The CDR3 DNA follows: TGTGCCAGCAGTGAACAGGGCCCAACGAACTATGGCTACACCTTC. Encoded protein: CASSEQGPTNYGYTF.

The V gene is TRBV4-2, the J gene TRBJ2-7; 8 nucleotides match TRBD2. Germline assignment: CDR1 LGHNA and CDR2 YNFKEQ. Unmatched junction bases numbered 7, after V lost 1 base and J lost 2 bases. CDR3 length: 16 residues. The DNA of the CDR3 is TGTGCCAGCAGCCAAGGGGCTAGCGGGTGGACCTACGAGCAGTACTTC. It specifies CASSQGASGWTYEQYF.

This chain connects TRBV11-2 to TRBJ2-1; 7 positions match TRBD2. CDR3 length: 15 amino acids. Germline CDR1 and CDR2: SGHAT and FQNNGV. V trimming: 5 bases; J trimming: 10 bases; junction bases outside the gene matches: 14. The CDR3 DNA follows: TGTGCCAGCAGCCCCCATGGGGCGGGAGCTGAAGAGCAGTTCTTC. Its protein product is CASSPHGAGAEEQFF.

This clone was seen only once. The CDR3 is CASRRGNENYGYTF. CDR3 DNA: TGTGCCAGCCGACGGGGTAATGAGAACTATGGCTACACCTTC. The chain couples TRBV21-1 to TRBJ1-2. TRBV21-1 is a pseudogene. This CDR3 is 14 amino acids long.

This clone was counted only a few times. Here the CDR3 reads CASSFYRLSEGDTQYF. In nucleotides, the CDR3 is TGTGCCAGCAGCTTTTACCGCCTCTCCGAGGGAGATACGCAGTATTTT. The chain carries TRBV7-2 and TRBJ2-3, with D possibly matching TRBD2 (5 bases). The CDR3 runs 16 residues. Germline CDR1 SGHTA, CDR2 FQGNSA. Trimming stripped 3 bases from V and 5 bases from J, with 18 bases between.

The chain is built from TRBV10-3 and TRBJ2-7; D not resolved. The CDR3 length is 12 residues. Germline CDR1 is ENHRY and CDR2 is SYGVKD. V was cut by 3 bases and J by 1 base, with 4 bases left in between. CDR3 coding DNA: TGTGCCATCAGTGACGGTTCCTACGAGCAGTACTTC. It is translated as CAISDGSYEQYF.

This clone was seen a few times. The chain joins TRBV6-6 to TRBJ2-1, with D perhaps matching TRBD2 (5 bases). Trimming took off 2 bases at V and 7 bases at J, with 9 bases between the two ends. The germline V gene encodes CDR1 MNHNY and CDR2 SVGAGI (reference sequence). This CDR3 is built from 13 residues. The CDR3 DNA follows: TGTGCCAGCAGTTACGGCGGACTGAATGAGCAGTTCTTC. Translated: CASSYGGLNEQFF.

The chain uses TRBV6-6 and TRBJ2-5; 7 nucleotides align to TRBD1. The CDR3 loop spans 14 amino acids. The V gene end was trimmed by 0 bases and the J gene end by 4 bases; junction bases not matched to a gene: 2. Germline values: CDR1 MNHNY, CDR2 SVGAGI (reference sequence). CDR3 protein: CASSYSTGRETQYF. In DNA form, the CDR3 reads TGTGCCAGCAGTTACTCGACAGGGAGAGAGACCCAGTACTTC.

The rearrangement links TRBV10-2 to TRBJ1-2, with 9 positions matching TRBD1. This CDR3 contains 15 residues. Germline CDR1 WSHSY, CDR2 SAAADI. V trimming: 8 bases; J trimming: 8 bases; junction bases outside the gene matches: 15. As DNA, the CDR3 is TGCGCCAGCGGAGAGCCCGGGACAGGGCTAATAGGCTACACCTTC. Its translation is CASGEPGTGLIGYTF.

This chain links TRBV19 with TRBJ2-1; TRBD2 agrees at 8 bases. Per germline, CDR1 LNHDA and CDR2 SQIVND (reference sequence). The CDR3 runs 15 residues. V shed 7 bases and J 5 bases; nucleotides not matched to a gene: 10. CDR3 loop: CASTFTGGADNEQFF. Written as DNA, the CDR3 is TGTGCCAGTACCTTCACGGGGGGGGCAGACAATGAGCAGTTCTTC.

The chain is built from TRBV5-6 and TRBJ2-5; no definite D call. The V end was cut by 1 base, the J end by 2 bases, with 6 bases between. The CDR3 totals 13 residues. Looked up from germline, CDR1 is SGHDT and CDR2 is YYEEEE. This chain's CDR3 is CASSLSTQETQYF. DNA for the CDR3: TGTGCCAGCAGCTTGTCTACTCAAGAGACCCAGTACTTC.

The chain combines TRBV5-1 with TRBJ2-1; D remains ambiguous. The CDR3 consists of 14 residues. Germline-derived CDR1 and CDR2 are SGHRS and YFSETQ. V dropped 5 bases and J dropped 1 base, with 10 bases sitting between them. The CDR3, as DNA: TGCGCCAGCAGTGGCCAGGCGTCCTACAATGAGCAGTTCTTC. This translates into CASSGQASYNEQFF.

The CDR3 loop is CASKRGWELFF. The CDR3 region has the DNA TGTGCCAGCAAAAGGGGTTGGGAGCTGTTTTTT. V gene TRBV6-5 combines with J gene TRBJ2-2, with D perhaps TRBD1 (5 bases). CDR1 and CDR2 from the germline V gene are MNHEY and SVGAGI. CDR3 size: 11 residues. Trimming took 7 bases from V and 9 from J, leaving 9 bases between them.

The V call is TRBV5-6, the J call TRBJ2-3, with 10 bases lining up with TRBD1. Per germline, CDR1 SGHDT and CDR2 YYEEEE. Trimming cost V 4 bases and J 1 base; bases outside gene matches: 3. CDR3 size: 15 residues. DNA for the CDR3: TGTGCCAGCAGCCCCGGGACAGGGGGCACAGATACGCAGTATTTT. Translated, it gives CASSPGTGGTDTQYF.

The chain employs TRBV9 and TRBJ2-7; 9 bases are shared with TRBD1. The J segment lost 4 bases and the V segment lost 0 bases, leaving 5 bases of the junction unmatched. From germline, CDR1 is SGDLS and CDR2 YYNGEE. The CDR3 totals 15 residues. CDR3 sequence reads: CASSVGGTGIYEQYF. The CDR3 coding sequence is TGTGCCAGCAGCGTAGGAGGGACAGGGATTTACGAGCAGTACTTC.

The chain uses TRBV2 and TRBJ1-1; 8 positions match TRBD1. CDR1 and CDR2 (germline): SNHLY, FYNNEI. This CDR3 spans 14 amino acids. Trimming cost V 8 bases and J 2 bases; bases outside gene matches: 7. The CDR3 coding sequence is TGTGCCAGCGACAGGGGATACGGAAACACTGAAGCTTTCTTT. It specifies CASDRGYGNTEAFF.

Note on this clone: Additional DNA sequences in this sample encode the identical CDR3. CDR3 region: CASSLGLAGGEQFF. The CDR3 coding sequence is TGCGCCAGCAGCTTGGGACTAGCGGGAGGAGAGCAGTTCTTC. The genes are TRBV5-1 and TRBJ2-1; the match to TRBD2 covers 13 bases. V shed 0 bases and J 10 bases; nucleotides not matched to a gene: 1. In germline, CDR1 is SGHRS, CDR2 YFSETQ. The CDR3 is 14 amino acids.

This clone has only one observation. The rearrangement joins TRBV7-3 to TRBJ1-5, with 7 bases matching TRBD1. Germline V gene data show CDR1 as SGHTA and CDR2 as FQGTGA. J was trimmed by 7 bases and V by 5 bases; bases with no gene match: 8. CDR3 length: 14 amino acids. CDR3 DNA sequence: TGTGCCAGCAGCCTTGGACAGGCCGCGCAGCCCCAGCATTTT. Translating gives CASSLGQAAQPQHF. The variable domain in full, with the rest retrieved from reference TRBV7-3 and TRBJ1-5, is GAGVSQTPSNKVTEKGKYVELRCDPISGHTALYWYRQSLGQGPEFLIYFQGTGAADDSGLPNDRFFAVRPEGSVSTLKIQRTERGDSAVYLCASSLGQAAQPQHFGDGTRLSIL.

This sequence joins TRBV5-4 and TRBJ2-5; 10 bases map to TRBD2. This CDR3 spans 13 amino acids. Trimming removed 4 bases from V and 5 bases from J; junction bases left unmatched: 2. Germline V lookup: CDR1 SGHNT, CDR2 YYREEE (reference sequence). Here the CDR3 reads CASSGAGGETQYF. Written as DNA, the CDR3 is TGTGCCAGCAGCGGAGCGGGAGGGGAGACCCAGTACTTC.

V is TRBV30 and J is TRBJ2-7; TRBD2 matches 7 bases. CDR1 and CDR2 (germline): GTSNPN, SVGIG (reference sequence). This CDR3 comprises 15 residues. V shed 0 bases and J 0 bases; nucleotides not matched to a gene: 5. The CDR3 is CAWSVAGAGSYEQYF. CDR3 nucleotides: TGTGCCTGGAGTGTCGCGGGAGCGGGCTCCTACGAGCAGTACTTC. The variable domain in full, completed from reference TRBV30 and TRBJ2-7, reads SQTIHQWPATLVQPVGSPLSLECTVEGTSNPNLYWYRQAAGRGLQLLFYSVGIGQISSEVPQNLSASRPQDRQFILSSKKLLLSDSGFYLCAWSVAGAGSYEQYFGPGTRLTVT.

This chain uses TRBV7-2 with TRBJ2-3, with D hard to call. V lost 5 bases, J lost 6 bases, and 12 bases lay in between. This CDR3 has 13 amino acids. Germline CDR1 reads SGHTA; CDR2 reads FQGNSA. The CDR3 is CASSLLSHDTQYF. CDR3 coding DNA: TGTGCCAGCAGCCTCCTTAGTCACGATACGCAGTATTTT.

This clone was seen just once. V usage is TRBV5-6 and J usage is TRBJ2-3, with 7 positions matching TRBD1. The CDR3 has 15 residues. Trimming at V came to 2 bases and at J to 2 bases, leaving 5 bases not matched to a gene. Germline values: CDR1 SGHDT, CDR2 YYEEEE. The CDR3 DNA is TGTGCCAGCAGCTTTGAGACAGGGAACACAGATACGCAGTATTTT. The encoded protein is CASSFETGNTDTQYF.

The V gene is TRBV6-6, the J gene TRBJ1-1; 9 nucleotides agree with TRBD1. The CDR3 is 14 residues long. The V segment lost 0 bases and the J segment 9 bases; nucleotides outside the gene matches: 5. Per germline, CDR1 MNHNY and CDR2 SVGAGI (reference sequence). The CDR3: CASSYSPGTGKAFF. In nucleotides, the CDR3 is TGTGCCAGCAGTTACTCCCCAGGGACAGGGAAAGCTTTCTTT.

This rearrangement joins TRBV7-2 to TRBJ2-1; D unresolved. The CDR3 length is 11 residues. V was shortened by 5 bases and J by 4 bases, with 3 bases between the two germline ends. In germline, CDR1 is SGHTA, CDR2 FQGNSA. For the CDR3, the DNA is TGTGCCAGCAGCGAGTACAATGAGCAGTTCTTC. It yields the protein CASSEYNEQFF.

The rearrangement joins TRBV7-5 to TRBJ1-1; TRBD1, as called in the table, went unchecked against the DNA. TRBV7-5 has pseudogene status. This CDR3 region has 15 residues. The CDR3 bases are TGTGCCAGAAGCTTAGTAGACTGCGGAAGTAGGGGTGCTTTCTTT. Encoded protein: CARSLVDCGSRGAFF.

V gene TRBV19 combines with J gene TRBJ2-6; 7 bases are a match to TRBD2. Germline V gene lookup returns CDR1 LNHDA and CDR2 SQIVND (reference sequence). After removal of 3 bases from V and 0 bases from J, the junction contained 2 bases not matched to a gene. CDR3 size: 16 residues. In DNA form, the CDR3 reads TGTGCCAGTAGTATTGGGGAGGGCTCTGGGGCCAACGTCCTGACTTTC. It translates to CASSIGEGSGANVLTF. The variable domain in full, with the rest retrieved from reference TRBV19 and TRBJ2-6, is DGGITQSPKYLFRKEGQNVTLSCEQNLNHDAMYWYRQDPGQGLRLIYYSQIVNDFQKGDIAEGYSVSREKKESFPLTVTSAQKNPTAFYLCASSIGEGSGANVLTFGAGSRLTVL.

In its sample, this clone was seen once. This chain uses TRBV6-5 with TRBJ2-1, with 8 bases matching TRBD2. CDR1 is MNHEY and CDR2 is SVGAGI in the germline V gene. Unmatched junction bases numbered 9, after V lost 5 bases and J lost 6 bases. This CDR3 is built from 15 residues. CDR3 DNA: TGTGCCAGCAGTCTTCTAGCGGGCGGAGTCAATGAGCAGTTCTTC. Amino acids: CASSLLAGGVNEQFF.

The CDR3 DNA is TGTGCCAGCAGCCCCAGACAGGGCGCCGGGAGCACAGATACGCAGTATTTT. Protein sequence: CASSPRQGAGSTDTQYF. The chain combines TRBV9 with TRBJ2-3; 7 bases are a match to TRBD1. The germline CDR1 and CDR2 sequences are SGDLS and YYNGEE. V dropped 4 bases and J dropped 0; count of bases not matched to a gene: 11. This CDR3 comprises 17 residues. The full variable domain, with the rest looked up from reference TRBV9 and TRBJ2-3, is DSGVTQTPKHLITATGQRVTLRCSPRSGDLSVYWYQQSLDQGLQFLIQYYNGEERAKGNILERFSAQQFPDLHSELNLSSLELGDSALYFCASSPRQGAGSTDTQYFGPGTRLTVL.